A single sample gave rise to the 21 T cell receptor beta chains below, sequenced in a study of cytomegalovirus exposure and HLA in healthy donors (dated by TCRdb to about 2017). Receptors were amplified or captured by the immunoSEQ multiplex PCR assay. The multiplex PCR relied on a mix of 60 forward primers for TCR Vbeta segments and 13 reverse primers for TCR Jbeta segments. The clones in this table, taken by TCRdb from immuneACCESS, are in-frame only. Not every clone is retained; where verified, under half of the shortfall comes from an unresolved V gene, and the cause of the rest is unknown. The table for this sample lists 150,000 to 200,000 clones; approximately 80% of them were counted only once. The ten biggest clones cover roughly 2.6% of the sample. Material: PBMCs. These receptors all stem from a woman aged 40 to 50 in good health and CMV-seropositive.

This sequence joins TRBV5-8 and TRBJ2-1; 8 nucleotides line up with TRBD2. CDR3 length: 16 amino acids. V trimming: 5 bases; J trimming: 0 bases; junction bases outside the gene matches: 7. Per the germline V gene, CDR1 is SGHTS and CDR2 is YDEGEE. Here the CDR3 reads CASSYSGASSYNEQFF. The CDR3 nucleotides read TGTGCCAGCAGTTATAGCGGGGCAAGCTCCTACAATGAGCAGTTCTTC.

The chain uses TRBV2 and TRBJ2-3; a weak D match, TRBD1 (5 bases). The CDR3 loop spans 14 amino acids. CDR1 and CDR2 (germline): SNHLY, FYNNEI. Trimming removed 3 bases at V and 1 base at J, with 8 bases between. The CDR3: CASSDQGGTDTQYF. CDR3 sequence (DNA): TGTGCCAGCAGTGATCAGGGTGGCACAGATACGCAGTATTTT.

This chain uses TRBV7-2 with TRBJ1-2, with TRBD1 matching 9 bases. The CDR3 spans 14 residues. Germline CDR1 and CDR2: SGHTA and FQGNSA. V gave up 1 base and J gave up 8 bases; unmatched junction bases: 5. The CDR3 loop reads CASSLDWTGDGYTF. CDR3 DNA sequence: TGTGCCAGCAGCTTAGACTGGACAGGGGACGGCTACACCTTC.

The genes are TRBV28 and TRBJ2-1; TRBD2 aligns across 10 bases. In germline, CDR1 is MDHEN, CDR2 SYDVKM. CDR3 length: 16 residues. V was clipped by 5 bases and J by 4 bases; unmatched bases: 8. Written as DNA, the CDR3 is TGTGCCAGCAGTACTTCCAAGCGGGGGGGTTACAATGAGCAGTTCTTC. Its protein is CASSTSKRGGYNEQFF.

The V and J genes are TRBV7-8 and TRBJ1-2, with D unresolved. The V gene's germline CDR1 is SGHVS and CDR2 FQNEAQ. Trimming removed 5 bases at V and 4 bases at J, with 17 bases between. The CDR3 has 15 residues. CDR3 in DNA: TGTGCCAGCAGCCTCAACAGAGGAGGAGTCTATGGCTACACCTTC. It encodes CASSLNRGGVYGYTF.

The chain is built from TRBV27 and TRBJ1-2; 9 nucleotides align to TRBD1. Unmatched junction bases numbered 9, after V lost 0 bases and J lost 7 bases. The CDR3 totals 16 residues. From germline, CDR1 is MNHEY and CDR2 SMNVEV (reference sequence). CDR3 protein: CASSLSSEGQGGGYTF. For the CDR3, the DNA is TGTGCCAGCAGTTTATCGTCTGAGGGACAGGGTGGTGGCTACACCTTC.

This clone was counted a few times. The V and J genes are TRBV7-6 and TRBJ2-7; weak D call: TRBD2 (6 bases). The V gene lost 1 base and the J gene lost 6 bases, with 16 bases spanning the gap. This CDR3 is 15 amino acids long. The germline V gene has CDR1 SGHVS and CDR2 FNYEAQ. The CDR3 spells CASSLDPGVPAEQYF. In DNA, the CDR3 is TGTGCCAGCAGCTTAGACCCGGGGGTGCCGGCCGAGCAGTACTTC.

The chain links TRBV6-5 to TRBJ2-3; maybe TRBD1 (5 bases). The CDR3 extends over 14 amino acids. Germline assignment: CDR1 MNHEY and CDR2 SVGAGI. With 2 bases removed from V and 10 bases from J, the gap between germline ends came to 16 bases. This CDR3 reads CASSYNQMGLAQYF. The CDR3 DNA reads TGTGCCAGCAGTTACAACCAGATGGGGCTGGCGCAGTATTTT.

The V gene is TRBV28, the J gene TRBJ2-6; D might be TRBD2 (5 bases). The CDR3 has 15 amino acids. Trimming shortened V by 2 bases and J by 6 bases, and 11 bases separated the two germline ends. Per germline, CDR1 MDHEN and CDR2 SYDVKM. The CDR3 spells CASSLGGSVANVLTF. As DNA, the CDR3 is TGTGCCAGCAGTTTAGGAGGCAGCGTGGCCAACGTCCTGACTTTC.

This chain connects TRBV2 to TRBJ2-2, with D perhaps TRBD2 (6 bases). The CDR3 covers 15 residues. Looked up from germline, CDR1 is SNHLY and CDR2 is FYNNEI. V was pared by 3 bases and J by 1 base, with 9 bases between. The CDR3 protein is CASSDQGGNTGELFF. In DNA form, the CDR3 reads TGTGCCAGCAGTGACCAGGGAGGGAACACCGGGGAGCTGTTTTTT.

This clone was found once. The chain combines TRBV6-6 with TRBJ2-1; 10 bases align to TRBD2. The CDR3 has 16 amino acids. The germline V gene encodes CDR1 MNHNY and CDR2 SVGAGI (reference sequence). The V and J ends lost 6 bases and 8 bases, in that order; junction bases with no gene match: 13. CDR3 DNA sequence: TGTGCCAGCAGCGGGGGGGTAGCGGGAGGCCACCATGAGCAGTTCTTC. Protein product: CASSGGVAGGHHEQFF.

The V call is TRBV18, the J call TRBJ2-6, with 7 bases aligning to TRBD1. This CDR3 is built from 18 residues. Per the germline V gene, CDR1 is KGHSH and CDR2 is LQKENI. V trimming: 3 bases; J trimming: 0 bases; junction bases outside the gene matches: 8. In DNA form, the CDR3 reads TGTGCCAGCTCACCTTTTGGGGGACAGCACTCTGGGGCCAACGTCCTGACTTTC. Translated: CASSPFGGQHSGANVLTF.

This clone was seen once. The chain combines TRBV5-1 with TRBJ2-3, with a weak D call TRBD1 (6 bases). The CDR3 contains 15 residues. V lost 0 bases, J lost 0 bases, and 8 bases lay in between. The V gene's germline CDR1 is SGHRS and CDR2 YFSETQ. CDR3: CASSLDRASTDTQYF. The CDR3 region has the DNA TGCGCCAGCAGCTTGGACAGGGCTAGCACAGATACGCAGTATTTT.

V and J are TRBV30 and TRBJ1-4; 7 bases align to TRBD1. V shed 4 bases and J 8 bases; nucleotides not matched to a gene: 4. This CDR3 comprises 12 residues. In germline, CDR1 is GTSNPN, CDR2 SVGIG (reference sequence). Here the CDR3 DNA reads TGTGCCTGGAACAGGGGTCGGGAAAAACTGTTTTTT. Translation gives CAWNRGREKLFF.

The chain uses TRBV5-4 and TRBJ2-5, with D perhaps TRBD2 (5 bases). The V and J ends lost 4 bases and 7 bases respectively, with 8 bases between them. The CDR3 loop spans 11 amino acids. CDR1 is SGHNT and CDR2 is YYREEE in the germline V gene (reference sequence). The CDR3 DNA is TGTGCCAGCAGCCTCGAGGGGACCCAGTACTTC. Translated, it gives CASSLEGTQYF.

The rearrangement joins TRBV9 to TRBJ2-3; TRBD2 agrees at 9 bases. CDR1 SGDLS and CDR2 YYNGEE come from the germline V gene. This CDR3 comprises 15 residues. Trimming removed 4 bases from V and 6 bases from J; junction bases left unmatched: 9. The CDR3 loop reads CASSIGLAQRDTQYF. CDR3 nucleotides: TGTGCCAGCAGCATCGGACTAGCGCAGCGGGATACGCAGTATTTT.

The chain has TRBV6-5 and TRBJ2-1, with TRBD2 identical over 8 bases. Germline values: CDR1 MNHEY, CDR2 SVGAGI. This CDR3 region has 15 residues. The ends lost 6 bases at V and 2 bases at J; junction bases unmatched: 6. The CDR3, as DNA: TGTGCCAGCAGCCAAAGCGGGGGAACCTACAATGAGCAGTTCTTC. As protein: CASSQSGGTYNEQFF.

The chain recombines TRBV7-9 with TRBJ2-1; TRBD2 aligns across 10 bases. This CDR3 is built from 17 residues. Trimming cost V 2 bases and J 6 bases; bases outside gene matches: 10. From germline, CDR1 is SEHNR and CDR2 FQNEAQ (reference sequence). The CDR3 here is CASSLTPLAGESNEQFF. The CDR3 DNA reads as TGTGCCAGCAGCTTAACCCCCCTAGCGGGAGAAAGCAATGAGCAGTTCTTC.

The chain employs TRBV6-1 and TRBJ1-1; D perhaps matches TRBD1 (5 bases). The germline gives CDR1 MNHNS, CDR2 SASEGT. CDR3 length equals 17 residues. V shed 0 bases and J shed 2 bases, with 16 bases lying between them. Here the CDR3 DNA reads TGTGCCAGCAGTGAAGCCACAGGAACAACCACTAACACTGAAGCTTTCTTT. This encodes CASSEATGTTTNTEAFF.

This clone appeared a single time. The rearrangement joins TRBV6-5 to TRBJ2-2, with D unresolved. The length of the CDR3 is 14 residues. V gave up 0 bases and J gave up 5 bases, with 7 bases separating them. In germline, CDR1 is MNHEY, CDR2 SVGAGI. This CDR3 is CASSYSRTTGELFF. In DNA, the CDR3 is TGTGCCAGCAGTTACTCTAGAACGACCGGGGAGCTGTTTTTT.

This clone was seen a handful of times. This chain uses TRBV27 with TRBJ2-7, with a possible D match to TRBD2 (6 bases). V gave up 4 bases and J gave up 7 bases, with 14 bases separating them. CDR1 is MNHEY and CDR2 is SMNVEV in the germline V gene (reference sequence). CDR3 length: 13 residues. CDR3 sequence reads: CASSSSREQEQYF. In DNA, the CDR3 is TGTGCCAGCAGTTCCAGCCGGGAGCAGGAGCAGTACTTC.